The 26 T cell receptor beta chains reported below all come from one sample, sequenced in a study of blood T cell repertoires in COVID-19. Libraries were prepared by immunoSEQ multiplex PCR; TCRdb keeps only in-frame clonotypes and omits some of them. The profile covers around 170,000 clones, with around 80% appearing a single time and approximately 15% taken by the ten largest. Sequenced material: peripheral blood. The receptor source for this set is a man between 25 and 39 years old with active or convalescent COVID-19.

The rearrangement links TRBV19 to TRBJ1-6; a possible D gene is TRBD1 (6 bases). V was clipped by 9 bases and J by 8 bases, with 20 bases between them. In germline, CDR1 is LNHDA, CDR2 SQIVND (reference sequence). The CDR3 contains 15 residues. The CDR3 nucleotides read TGTGCCAGCCGGACGGGAGGGGGACTAGATTCACCCCTCCACTTT. Protein product: CASRTGGGLDSPLHF. The entire variable domain, with the rest obtained from reference TRBV19 and TRBJ1-6, is as follows: DGGITQSPKYLFRKEGQNVTLSCEQNLNHDAMYWYRQDPGQGLRLIYYSQIVNDFQKGDIAEGYSVSREKKESFPLTVTSAQKNPTAFYLCASRTGGGLDSPLHFGNGTRLTVT.

J is TRBJ2-5 and V is TRBV25-1; no definite D call. The V end lost 8 bases, the J end lost 7 bases, and 14 bases lay between the germline ends. Germline loops: CDR1 MGHDK, CDR2 SYGVNS. The CDR3 consists of 12 residues. The CDR3 coding sequence is TGTGCCAGCTCAGACCGGAGTTGGACCCAGTACTTC. The encoded protein is CASSDRSWTQYF.

This sequence joins TRBV6-5 and TRBJ1-2; 7 bases match TRBD1. CDR1 is MNHEY and CDR2 is SVGAGI in the germline V gene. This CDR3 has 13 residues. V lost 6 bases and J lost 0; bases outside the gene matches: 1. The DNA for the CDR3 is TGTGCCAGCAGGGGGACAGCTAACTATGGCTACACCTTC. It codes for CASRGTANYGYTF.

The chain employs TRBV9 and TRBJ2-7; 7 bases are a match to TRBD1. V lost 3 bases, J lost 5 bases, and 14 bases stayed unmatched. The germline V gene has CDR1 SGDLS and CDR2 YYNGEE. The CDR3 is 16 residues long. The CDR3, as DNA: TGTGCCAGCAGCGCAGGCTTGACAGGGCAACGTGACGAGCAGTACTTC. This gives the protein CASSAGLTGQRDEQYF.

The table lists this clone with many counts. The gene calls are TRBV6-5 and TRBJ2-3; no reliable D call. The germline V and J ends were trimmed by 8 bases and 7 bases, with 13 bases remaining between them. Looked up from germline, CDR1 is MNHEY and CDR2 is SVGAGI. CDR3 length equals 12 residues. CDR3 loop: CASLSGENTQYF. The CDR3, as DNA: TGTGCCAGCTTGAGTGGAGAGAATACGCAGTATTTT.

The V call is TRBV7-3, the J call TRBJ2-7, with 12 bases aligning to TRBD2. V dropped 1 base and J dropped 2; count of bases not matched to a gene: 12. The CDR3 extends over 19 amino acids. Germline loops: CDR1 SGHTA, CDR2 FQGTGA. CDR3 amino acids: CASSLNLSLAGGKTYEQYV. In nucleotides, the CDR3 is TGTGCCAGCAGCTTAAACCTCAGCCTAGCGGGGGGGAAAACCTACGAGCAGTACGTC.

CDR3 amino acids: CASSLDRDYYEQYF. As DNA, the CDR3 is TGCGCCAGCAGCTTGGATCGGGATTACTACGAGCAGTACTTC. The chain recombines TRBV5-1 with TRBJ2-7; D is possibly TRBD2 (5 bases). This CDR3 comprises 14 residues. The germline gives CDR1 SGHRS, CDR2 YFSETQ. V dropped 0 bases and J dropped 3 bases, with 10 bases sitting between them.

This clone was seen a handful of times. V usage is TRBV12-3 or TRBV12-4 and J usage is TRBJ1-5; D gene ambiguous. The V gene lost 6 bases and the J gene lost 2 bases, with 8 bases spanning the gap. The CDR3 has 13 residues. The DNA for the CDR3 is TGTGCCAGCAGCTGGGAGGGCAATCAGCCCCAGCATTTT. This translates into CASSWEGNQPQHF.

The V gene is TRBV21-1, the J gene TRBJ1-4; the table gives TRBD1 as D, unverified against the DNA. TRBV21-1 is noted as a pseudogene. The CDR3 runs to 15 residues. Written as DNA, the CDR3 is TGTGCCAGCAGCAAAGGTGGTTTGGGACAAGGAAAACTGTTTTTT. It is translated as CASSKGGLGQGKLFF.

The rearrangement uses TRBV10-3 and TRBJ1-5, with a weak D call TRBD1 (6 bases). Trimming cost V 3 bases and J 5 bases, with 8 bases left between them. CDR1 ENHRY and CDR2 SYGVKD come from the germline V gene. The CDR3 contains 13 residues. CDR3 residues: CAISDKGDQPQHF. The CDR3 DNA sequence: TGTGCCATCAGTGATAAGGGGGATCAGCCCCAGCATTTT.

This chain joins TRBV6-5 and TRBJ2-1; TRBD1 might be the D (6 bases). V dropped 9 bases and J dropped 10 bases, with 19 bases sitting between them. The CDR3 runs to 13 residues. Germline values: CDR1 MNHEY, CDR2 SVGAGI. CDR3 DNA sequence: TGTGCCAGTCTAACTAGAGGGGGTTGGGAGCAGTTCTTC. Its translation is CASLTRGGWEQFF.

The J gene is TRBJ2-7, the V gene TRBV3-1 (or the pseudogene TRBV3-2); D is possibly TRBD1 (6 bases). Germline V lookup: CDR1 LGHDT, CDR2 YNNKEL (reference sequence). The length of the CDR3 is 14 residues. V was pared by 1 base and J by 12 bases, with 19 bases between. The CDR3 DNA sequence: TGTGCCAGCAGCCAAGTAGGGGACAAAGGAAGCTGGTACTTC. Translating it yields CASSQVGDKGSWYF.

The V and J genes are TRBV6-5 and TRBJ1-5; 9 bases match TRBD1. In germline, CDR1 is MNHEY, CDR2 SVGAGI. V lost 0 bases, J lost 7 bases, and 4 bases stayed unmatched. The CDR3 extends over 15 amino acids. The CDR3 DNA sequence: TGTGCCAGCAGTTACTCCACAGGGGGCGGGCAGCCCCAGCATTTT. This sequence encodes CASSYSTGGGQPQHF.

This sequence joins TRBV28 and TRBJ2-7; 7 bases map to TRBD2. V lost 6 bases to trimming and J lost 4 bases; unmatched junction nucleotides: 3. This CDR3 has 12 residues. The V gene's germline CDR1 is MDHEN and CDR2 SYDVKM. As DNA, the CDR3 is TGTGCCAGCAGCGAGCGGGGATACGAGCAGTACGTC. Its protein product is CASSERGYEQYV.

V and J are TRBV7-8 and TRBJ1-3; D perhaps matches TRBD1 (6 bases). Trimming cost V 1 base and J 0 bases, with 7 bases left between them. Germline CDR1 is SGHVS and CDR2 is FQNEAQ. There are 15 residues in the CDR3. In DNA, the CDR3 is TGTGCCAGCAGCTTAGACAGGGTCTCTGGAAACACCATATATTTT. It codes for CASSLDRVSGNTIYF.

The rearrangement uses TRBV6-5 and TRBJ1-2, with D perhaps matching TRBD1 (6 bases). The CDR3 has 14 residues. Germline CDR1 MNHEY, CDR2 SVGAGI. V dropped 6 bases and J dropped 1 base, with 12 bases sitting between them. The CDR3 nucleotides are TGTGCCAGCAGGAGGGCAGGGGATAACTATGGCTACACCTTC. Its translation is CASRRAGDNYGYTF.

The chain is built from TRBV4-1 and TRBJ2-7; a possible D gene is TRBD1 (6 bases). The CDR3 spans 17 residues. Germline CDR1 and CDR2: MGHRA and YSYEKL. Trimming took 5 bases from V and 2 from J, leaving 22 bases between them. Here the CDR3 DNA reads TGCGCCAGCAGCGAGGCCCTGGGGGCCATGGGGACCTACGAGCAGTACTTC. As protein: CASSEALGAMGTYEQYF.

The gene calls are TRBV30 and TRBJ2-6; 8 nucleotides line up with TRBD1. The CDR3 has 15 amino acids. Germline V lookup: CDR1 GTSNPN, CDR2 SVGIG (reference sequence). J was trimmed by 1 base and V by 5 bases; bases with no gene match: 4. CDR3 coding DNA: TGTGCCTGGGGACAGGGAATTTCTGGGGCCAACGTCCTGACTTTC. Translation: CAWGQGISGANVLTF.

The CDR3 here is CASSLVGGNEQFF. CDR3 DNA: TGTGCCAGCAGTTTAGTTGGAGGGAATGAGCAGTTCTTC. The chain combines TRBV28 with TRBJ2-1; D is perhaps TRBD2 (6 bases). This CDR3 is built from 13 residues. Trimming left V 2 bases short and J 7 bases short, with 9 bases between. The germline V gene has CDR1 MDHEN and CDR2 SYDVKM.

The chain links TRBV4-1 to TRBJ2-1; D unresolved. From germline, CDR1 is MGHRA and CDR2 YSYEKL. This CDR3 spans 12 amino acids. The germline V and J ends were trimmed by 0 bases and 6 bases, with 3 bases remaining between them. In DNA, the CDR3 is TGCGCCAGCAGCCAAGATATCAATGAGCAGTTCTTC. This codes for CASSQDINEQFF.

The chain has TRBV5-1 and TRBJ1-2; 12 bases align to TRBD1. Germline V CDR1 and CDR2: SGHRS, YFSETQ. The CDR3 is made up of 15 amino acids. The junction had 3 bases not matched to a gene; V was cut back by 0 bases and J by 6 bases. The CDR3, as DNA: TGCGCCAGCAGCTTGGAGGGACAGGGGGCGGATGGCTACACCTTC. Protein: CASSLEGQGADGYTF.

The chain is built from TRBV28 and TRBJ1-4, with 7 positions matching TRBD1. The junction had 3 bases not matched to a gene; V was cut back by 2 bases and J by 0 bases. Germline CDR1 is MDHEN and CDR2 is SYDVKM. The CDR3 consists of 16 residues. CDR3 amino acids: CASSLDRVATNEKLFF. The CDR3 DNA is TGTGCCAGCAGTTTAGACAGGGTAGCAACTAATGAAAAACTGTTTTTT.

This clone turned up a few times. The chain combines TRBV3-1 (or the pseudogene TRBV3-2) with TRBJ2-5; no reliable D call. The germline gives CDR1 LGHDT, CDR2 YNNKEL (reference sequence). V gave up 2 bases and J gave up 0 bases, with 4 bases separating them. The CDR3 consists of 13 residues. The CDR3 is CASSQRYQETQYF. CDR3 coding DNA: TGTGCCAGCAGCCAACGGTACCAAGAGACCCAGTACTTC.

This sequence joins TRBV11-2 and TRBJ1-1, with unresolved D. The CDR3 extends over 12 amino acids. CDR1 and CDR2 (germline): SGHAT, FQNNGV. V gave up 2 bases and J gave up 3 bases, with 4 bases separating them. The CDR3 loop reads CASSLPYTEAFF. The CDR3 coding sequence is TGTGCCAGCAGCTTACCCTACACTGAAGCTTTCTTT.

The chain couples TRBV27 to TRBJ1-1, with 9 bases matching TRBD1. Germline V gene data show CDR1 as MNHEY and CDR2 as SMNVEV (reference sequence). The CDR3 consists of 16 residues. The V gene end was trimmed by 5 bases and the J gene end by 7 bases; junction bases not matched to a gene: 14. The CDR3 nucleotides read TGTGCCAGCAGTACCGGGACAGGGATTGGCTACGGTGAAGCTTTCTTT. Amino acid sequence: CASSTGTGIGYGEAFF.

The rearrangement links TRBV2 to TRBJ1-1; no reliable D call. CDR3 length: 14 amino acids. Germline V gives CDR1 SNHLY, CDR2 FYNNEI. Trimming shortened V by 4 bases and J by 0 bases, and 9 bases separated the two germline ends. The CDR3, as DNA: TGTGCCAGCAGTGCTCTGTCGGTGAACACTGAAGCTTTCTTT. Protein product: CASSALSVNTEAFF. The full variable domain, its missing parts supplied by reference TRBV2 and TRBJ1-1, is EPEVTQTPSHQVTQMGQEVILRCVPISNHLYFYWYRQILGQKVEFLVSFYNNEISEKSEIFDDQFSVERPDGSNFTLKIRSTKLEDSAMYFCASSALSVNTEAFFGQGTRLTVV.